Below are 13 T cell receptor beta chains sequenced from a single sample in a study of monozygotic twins with cystic fibrosis. Method: immunoSEQ multiplex PCR; TCRdb's copy keeps in-frame clones and lacks some. The data hold around 35,000 clones, with approximately 80% observed a single time. The source material was blood. These receptors came from a girl aged 2 to 9 with cystic fibrosis.

This chain uses TRBV29-1 with TRBJ2-1; 9 nucleotides match TRBD2. The CDR3 is 14 amino acids. Germline V gene sequence: CDR1 SQVTM, CDR2 ANQGSEA. V shed 7 bases, J shed 3 bases, and the junction held 7 bases outside the gene matches. CDR3 in DNA: TGCAGCGGTCTGCGGGGGGGTAGCTACAATGAGCAGTTCTTC. Protein sequence: CSGLRGGSYNEQFF.

The chain has TRBV5-6 and TRBJ2-1; TRBD2 matches at 13 bases. Germline trimming cut 4 bases from V and 5 bases from J; bases unmatched to any gene: 3. Germline assignment: CDR1 SGHDT and CDR2 YYEEEE. This CDR3 has 15 amino acids. DNA for the CDR3: TGTGCCAGCAGCCCCGGACTAGCGGGGGACAATGAGCAGTTCTTC. This encodes CASSPGLAGDNEQFF.

This chain connects TRBV29-1 to TRBJ2-7; D possibly matches TRBD1 or TRBD2 (5 bases each). V lost 6 bases and J lost 6, with 15 bases in between. This CDR3 region has 12 residues. Germline CDR1 is SQVTM and CDR2 is ANQGSEA. CDR3 bases: TGCAGCGTGGATGACAGTCGGGGCGAGCAGTACTTC. Translating it yields CSVDDSRGEQYF.

The chain has TRBV9 and TRBJ2-1, with 7 bases aligning to TRBD2. CDR3 length: 16 residues. The ends lost 0 bases at V and 2 bases at J; junction bases unmatched: 5. Germline assignment: CDR1 SGDLS and CDR2 YYNGEE. CDR3 coding DNA: TGTGCCAGCAGCGTAGGGATCGGGACTACCTACAATGAGCAGTTCTTC. It specifies CASSVGIGTTYNEQFF.

The chain joins TRBV6-5 to TRBJ2-5; 7 nucleotides line up with TRBD1. The germline V gene encodes CDR1 MNHEY and CDR2 SVGAGI. This CDR3 region has 13 residues. J was trimmed by 4 bases and V by 4 bases; bases with no gene match: 3. The CDR3 nucleotides read TGTGCCAGCAGTTCCAACAGGGGAGAGACCCAGTACTTC. The encoded protein is CASSSNRGETQYF.

The chain carries TRBV30 and TRBJ1-1; no definite D call. Germline V CDR1 and CDR2: GTSNPN, SVGIG (reference sequence). CDR3 length: 13 amino acids. V was cut by 0 bases and J by 4 bases, with 9 bases left in between. DNA for the CDR3: TGTGCCTGGAGTGTTTGGGTCGGCACTGAAGCTTTCTTT. This sequence encodes CAWSVWVGTEAFF.

This clone has just one count. This chain links TRBV18 with TRBJ1-1; unclear D gene. Germline V gene data show CDR1 as KGHSH and CDR2 as LQKENI. This CDR3 region has 14 residues. V was clipped by 3 bases and J by 5 bases, with 13 bases between them. This CDR3 is CASSPKGGWTEAFF. CDR3 DNA: TGTGCCAGCTCACCCAAGGGTGGGTGGACTGAAGCTTTCTTT.

This clone has only a few counts. The chain recombines TRBV19 with TRBJ1-4; 7 nucleotides line up with TRBD1. J lost 5 bases, V lost 3 bases, and 3 bases had no gene match. This CDR3 contains 14 residues. Germline CDR1 is LNHDA and CDR2 is SQIVND (reference sequence). This chain's CDR3 is CASSMVQGNEKLFF. The CDR3 DNA reads TGTGCCAGTAGTATGGTACAGGGGAATGAAAAACTGTTTTTT.

In its sample, this clone was seen a few times. The chain employs TRBV5-1 and TRBJ1-6; tentative D call: TRBD1 (6 bases). Per the germline V gene, CDR1 is SGHRS and CDR2 is YFSETQ. V was pared by 0 bases and J by 8 bases, with 9 bases between. The length of the CDR3 is 14 residues. This CDR3 reads CASSLARGHSPLHF. The CDR3 coding sequence is TGCGCCAGCAGCTTGGCCAGGGGTCATTCACCCCTCCACTTT.

The rearrangement joins TRBV4-3 to TRBJ2-7, with D possibly TRBD2 on 5 matching bases. Between the trimmed V and J ends, which lost 4 bases and 4 bases, there was a span of 17 bases. The CDR3 consists of 15 residues. In germline, CDR1 is LGHNA, CDR2 YSLEER. The CDR3 sequence: CASSLAPGEGYEQYF. CDR3 DNA: TGCGCCAGCAGCCTCGCTCCGGGTGAGGGATACGAGCAGTACTTC.

The chain couples TRBV6-5 to TRBJ1-1; TRBD1 agrees at 9 bases. Per germline, CDR1 MNHEY and CDR2 SVGAGI. J lost 4 bases, V lost 2 bases, and 5 bases had no gene match. CDR3 length equals 15 residues. CDR3 nucleotide sequence: TGTGCCAGCAGTTACGGGACAGGGTGGGGCACTGAAGCTTTCTTT. Translating it yields CASSYGTGWGTEAFF.

The chain combines TRBV25-1 with TRBJ1-1; perhaps TRBD1 as D (6 bases). Between the trimmed V and J ends, which lost 8 bases and 1 base, there was a span of 11 bases. Germline V gives CDR1 MGHDK, CDR2 SYGVNS. The CDR3 contains 13 residues. The CDR3 nucleotides read TGTGCCAGCCAGGGGAGGGGGAACACTGAAGCTTTCTTT. Its translation is CASQGRGNTEAFF.

J is TRBJ2-3 and V is TRBV2; tentative D call: TRBD2 (6 bases). Germline CDR1 and CDR2: SNHLY and FYNNEI. The CDR3 contains 14 residues. Trimming stripped 6 bases from V and 2 bases from J, with 12 bases between. The chain's CDR3 is CASRTRGTTDTQYF. The CDR3 DNA sequence: TGTGCCAGCAGGACCCGCGGGACCACAGATACGCAGTATTTT.